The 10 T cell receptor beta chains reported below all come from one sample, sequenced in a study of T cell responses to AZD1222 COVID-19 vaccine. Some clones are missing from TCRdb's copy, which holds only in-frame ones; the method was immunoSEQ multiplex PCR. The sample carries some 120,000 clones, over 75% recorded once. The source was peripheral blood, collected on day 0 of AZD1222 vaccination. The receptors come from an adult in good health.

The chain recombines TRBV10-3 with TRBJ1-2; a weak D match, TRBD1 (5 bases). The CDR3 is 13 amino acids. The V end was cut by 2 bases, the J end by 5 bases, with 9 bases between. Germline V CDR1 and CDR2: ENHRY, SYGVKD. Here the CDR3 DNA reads TGTGCCATCAGTGAGGAGCCAGGGTATGGCTACACCTTC. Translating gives CAISEEPGYGYTF.

CDR3 in DNA: TGTGCCAGCAGTTTAGGTGGACACCTTAATCAGCCCCAGCATTTT. Translated: CASSLGGHLNQPQHF. The chain carries TRBV28 and TRBJ1-5, with TRBD1 as a possible D gene (5 bases). From germline, CDR1 is MDHEN and CDR2 SYDVKM. This CDR3 has 15 residues. The V gene lost 2 bases and the J gene lost 4 bases, with 12 bases spanning the gap.

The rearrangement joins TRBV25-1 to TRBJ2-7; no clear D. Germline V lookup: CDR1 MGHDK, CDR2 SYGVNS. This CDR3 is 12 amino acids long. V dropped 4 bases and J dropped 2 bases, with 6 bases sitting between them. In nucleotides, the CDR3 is TGTGCCAGCAGTGGTGCTGCCTACGAGCAGTACTTC. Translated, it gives CASSGAAYEQYF.

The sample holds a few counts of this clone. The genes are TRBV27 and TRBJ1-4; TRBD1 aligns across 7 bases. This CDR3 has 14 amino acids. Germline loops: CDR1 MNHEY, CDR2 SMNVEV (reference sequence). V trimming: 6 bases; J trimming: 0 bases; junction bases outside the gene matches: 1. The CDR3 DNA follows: TGTGCCAGCAGGGGGACAGCAACTAATGAAAAACTGTTTTTT. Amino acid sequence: CASRGTATNEKLFF.

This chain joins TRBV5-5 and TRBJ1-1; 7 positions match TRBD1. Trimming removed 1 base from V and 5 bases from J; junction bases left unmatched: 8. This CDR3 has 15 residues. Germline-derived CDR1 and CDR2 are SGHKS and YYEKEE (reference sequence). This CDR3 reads CASSLPGRGETEAFF. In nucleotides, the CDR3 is TGTGCCAGCAGCTTGCCGGGCAGGGGGGAAACTGAAGCTTTCTTT.

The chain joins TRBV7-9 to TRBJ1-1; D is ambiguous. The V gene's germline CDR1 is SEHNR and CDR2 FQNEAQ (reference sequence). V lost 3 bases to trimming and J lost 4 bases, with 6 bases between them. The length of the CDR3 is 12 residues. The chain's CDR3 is CASSFFLTEAFF. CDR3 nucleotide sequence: TGTGCCAGCAGCTTTTTCCTCACTGAAGCTTTCTTT.

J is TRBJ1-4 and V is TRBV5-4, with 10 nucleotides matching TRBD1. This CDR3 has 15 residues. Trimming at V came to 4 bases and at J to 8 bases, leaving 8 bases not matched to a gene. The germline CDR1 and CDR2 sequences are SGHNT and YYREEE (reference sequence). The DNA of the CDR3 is TGTGCCAGCAGCCACATAGGGACAGGGGAAGAAAAACTGTTTTTT. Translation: CASSHIGTGEEKLFF.

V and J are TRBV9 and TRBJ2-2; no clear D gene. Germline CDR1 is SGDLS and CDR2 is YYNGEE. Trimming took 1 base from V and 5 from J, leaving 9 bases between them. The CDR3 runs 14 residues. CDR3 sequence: CASSVPKGTGELFF. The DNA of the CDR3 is TGTGCCAGCAGCGTACCGAAGGGTACCGGGGAGCTGTTTTTT.

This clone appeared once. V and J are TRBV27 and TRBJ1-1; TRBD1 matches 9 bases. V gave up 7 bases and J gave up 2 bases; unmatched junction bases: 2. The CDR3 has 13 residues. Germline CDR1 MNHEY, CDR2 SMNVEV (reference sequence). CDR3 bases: TGTGCCAGCAAGGGACAGGGAAACACTGAAGCTTTCTTT. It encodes CASKGQGNTEAFF.

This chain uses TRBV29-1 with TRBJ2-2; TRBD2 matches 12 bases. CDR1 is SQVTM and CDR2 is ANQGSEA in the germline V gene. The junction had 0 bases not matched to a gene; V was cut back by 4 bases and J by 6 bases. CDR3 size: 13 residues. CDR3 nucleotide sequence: TGCAGCGTTGCTAGCGGGAGGGCCGGGGAGCTGTTTTTT. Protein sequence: CSVASGRAGELFF.